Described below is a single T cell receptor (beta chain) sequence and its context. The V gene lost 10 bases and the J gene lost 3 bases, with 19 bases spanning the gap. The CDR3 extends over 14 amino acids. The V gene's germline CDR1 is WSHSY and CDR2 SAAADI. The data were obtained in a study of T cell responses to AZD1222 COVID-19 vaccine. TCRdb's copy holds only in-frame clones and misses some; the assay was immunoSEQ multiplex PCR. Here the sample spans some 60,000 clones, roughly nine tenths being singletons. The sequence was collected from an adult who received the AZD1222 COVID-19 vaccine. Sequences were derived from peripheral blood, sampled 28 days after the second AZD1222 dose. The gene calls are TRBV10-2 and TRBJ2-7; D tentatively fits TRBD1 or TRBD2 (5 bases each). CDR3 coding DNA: TGCGCCACCTTTCCCCGCCGGGGCCTCTACGAGCAGTACTTC. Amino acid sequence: CATFPRRGLYEQYF.